This T cell receptor beta chain was obtained from a study of blood T cell repertoires in COVID-19. The overall study: Acute and convalescent COVID-19 specimens originated in the United States, Italy and Spain.

Original methodology: Amplification with reference gene primers provided the estimates of nucleated cell counts. Sequencing used immunoSEQ multiplex PCR; TCRdb keeps in-frame clones, though not all of them. The V and J calls and the clone size are those of that table, but D and trimming were determined from the DNA. The repertoire holds roughly 60,000 clones, with roughly 88% as singletons. The specimen was peripheral blood. The receptor comes from a woman aged 55 to 70 with acute or convalescent COVID-19.

The CDR3, as DNA: TGCGCCAGCAGCTTAGGCGGGGGGGCCTCCAATGAGCAGTTCTTC. Its protein is CASSLGGGASNEQFF. V is TRBV5-1 and J is TRBJ2-1; TRBD2 matches 9 bases. Unmatched junction bases numbered 6, after V lost 2 bases and J lost 6 bases. Germline values: CDR1 SGHRS, CDR2 YFSETQ. The CDR3 contains 15 residues.